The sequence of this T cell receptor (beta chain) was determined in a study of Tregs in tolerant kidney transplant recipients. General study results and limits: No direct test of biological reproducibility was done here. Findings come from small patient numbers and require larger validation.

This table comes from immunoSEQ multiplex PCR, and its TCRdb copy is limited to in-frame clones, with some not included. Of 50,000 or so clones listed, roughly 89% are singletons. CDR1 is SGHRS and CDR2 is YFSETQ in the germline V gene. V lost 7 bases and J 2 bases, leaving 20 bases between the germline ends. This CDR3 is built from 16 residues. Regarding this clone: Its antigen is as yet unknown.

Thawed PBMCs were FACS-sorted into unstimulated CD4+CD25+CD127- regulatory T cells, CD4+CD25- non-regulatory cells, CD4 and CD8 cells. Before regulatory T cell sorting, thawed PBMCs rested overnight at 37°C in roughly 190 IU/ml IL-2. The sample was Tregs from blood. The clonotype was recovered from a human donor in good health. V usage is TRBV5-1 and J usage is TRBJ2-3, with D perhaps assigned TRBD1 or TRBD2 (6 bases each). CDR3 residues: CASSGGGPAYTDTQYF. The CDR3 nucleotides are TGCGCCAGCTCGGGTGGGGGGCCTGCCTACACAGATACGCAGTATTTT.